Presented here are 4 T cell receptor beta chains from one specimen sequenced in a study of regulatory T cells in long-lasting Graves disease. As to time point: persistent/refractory GD, antithyroid drugs over 5 years with positive TRAb. TCR sequences were obtained from RNA taken from PBMCs. Libraries of TCR beta came from iRepertoire HTBI primers plus Arm-PCR of CDR3 regions. In TCRdb, the multiplex PCR reads were re-called with MiXCR into one record per CDR3 protein. The data contain 250,000 to 300,000 distinct CDR3 sequences, roughly a fifth of them singletons. Specimen: peripheral blood mononuclear cells (PBMCs), collected when the disease was refractory, from a patient treated with antithyroid drugs. These receptor sequences come from a female donor with Graves disease.

The V and J genes are TRBV20-1 and TRBJ1-6; TRBD1 might be the D (6 bases). The CDR3 covers 15 residues. CDR1 is DFQATT, CDR2 SNEGSKA, per germline (reference sequence). V was pared by 6 bases and J by 9 bases, with 21 bases between. The CDR3: CSARKSAGVGSPLHF. CDR3 coding DNA: TGCAGTGCGAGAAAGTCGGCAGGGGTTGGTTCACCCCTCCACTTT.

This clonotype was seen a handful of times. The rearrangement links TRBV4-3 to TRBJ2-7, with 7 nucleotides matching TRBD2. Germline V gene lookup returns CDR1 LGHNA and CDR2 YSLEER. The V gene end was trimmed by 1 base and the J gene end by 5 bases; junction bases not matched to a gene: 5. This CDR3 region has 14 residues. The CDR3 coding sequence is TGCGCCAGCAGCCAAGGCGGGAGCGGCCACGAGCAGTACTTC. Protein product: CASSQGGSGHEQYF.

Details on this clonotype: A much larger clone lies one base from this, so it may be a read error. The gene calls are TRBV6-9 and TRBJ2-2; possibly TRBD2 for D (5 bases). Germline loops: CDR1 MNHGY, CDR2 SVAAGI. CDR3 size: 16 residues. The CDR3 sequence is CASSYGLDPNTGEQFF. CDR3 coding DNA: TGTGCCAGCAGTTACGGGCTAGACCCGAACACCGGGGAGCAGTTTTTT.

The sample holds many counts of this clonotype. The chain is built from TRBV18 and TRBJ2-7; 10 nucleotides match TRBD2. Trimming at V came to 6 bases and at J to 5 bases, leaving 10 bases not matched to a gene. Germline CDR1 reads KGHSH; CDR2 reads LQKENI. The length of the CDR3 is 15 residues. The CDR3 DNA reads TGTGCCAGCTCCTCAGGTAGCGGGAGGAACCACGAGCAGTACTTC. Amino acids: CASSSGSGRNHEQYF.